This T cell receptor (beta chain) was identified during a study of technical replicates of blood from several donors. Some clones are missing from TCRdb's copy, which holds only in-frame ones; the method was immunoSEQ multiplex PCR. The sample includes roughly 82,000 clones, 95% to 96% of them seen just once. CDR1 is MDHEN and CDR2 is SYDVKM in the germline V gene. The length of the CDR3 is 15 residues. V lost 5 bases and J lost 0; bases outside the gene matches: 4. This receptor was taken from a human donor in good health. Sequenced material: T cells isolated from PBMCs. The V call is TRBV28, the J call TRBJ2-7; TRBD2 matches at 10 bases. The CDR3 reads CASSDIAGGSYEQYF. CDR3 DNA sequence: TGTGCCAGCAGTGACATAGCGGGGGGCTCCTACGAGCAGTACTTC.